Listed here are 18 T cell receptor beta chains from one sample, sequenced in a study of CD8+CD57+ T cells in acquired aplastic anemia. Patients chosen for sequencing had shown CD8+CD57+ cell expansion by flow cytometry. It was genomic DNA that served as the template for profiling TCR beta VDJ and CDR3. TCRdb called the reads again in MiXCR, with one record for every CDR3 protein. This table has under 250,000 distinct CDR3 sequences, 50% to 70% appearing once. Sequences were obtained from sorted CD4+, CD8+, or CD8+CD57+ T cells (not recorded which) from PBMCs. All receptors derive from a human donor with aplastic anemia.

CDR3 region: CASSPVGQGETEAFF. The CDR3 DNA is TGTGCCAGCAGTCCCGTGGGCCAGGGTGAAACTGAAGCTTTCTTT. The rearrangement joins TRBV25-1 to TRBJ1-1; weak D call: TRBD1 (5 bases). Germline assignment: CDR1 MGHDK and CDR2 SYGVNS. V lost 5 bases and J 5 bases, leaving 18 bases between the germline ends. This CDR3 comprises 15 residues.

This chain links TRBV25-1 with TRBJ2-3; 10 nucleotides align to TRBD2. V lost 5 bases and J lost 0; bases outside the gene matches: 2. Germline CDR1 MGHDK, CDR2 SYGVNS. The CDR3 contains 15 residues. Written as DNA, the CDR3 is TGTGCCAGCAGTAGGACTAGCGGAAGCACAGATACGCAGTATTTT. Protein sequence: CASSRTSGSTDTQYF. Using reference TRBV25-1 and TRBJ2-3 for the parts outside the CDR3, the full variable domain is EADIYQTPRYLVIGTGKKITLECSQTMGHDKMYWYQQDPGMELHLIHYSYGVNSTEKGDLSSESTVSRIRTEHFPLTLESARPSHTSQYLCASSRTSGSTDTQYFGPGTRLTVL.

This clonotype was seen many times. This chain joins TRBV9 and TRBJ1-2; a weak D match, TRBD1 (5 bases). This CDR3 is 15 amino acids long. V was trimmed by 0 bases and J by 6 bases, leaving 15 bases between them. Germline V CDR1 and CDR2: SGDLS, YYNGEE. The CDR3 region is CASSVAGLLGDGYTF. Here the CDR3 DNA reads TGTGCCAGCAGCGTAGCGGGGCTTCTCGGGGATGGCTACACCTTC.

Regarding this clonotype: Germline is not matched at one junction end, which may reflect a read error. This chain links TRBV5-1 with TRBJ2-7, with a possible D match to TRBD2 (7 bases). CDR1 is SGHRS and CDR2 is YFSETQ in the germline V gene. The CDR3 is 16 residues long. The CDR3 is CTSSFAGGPGLGEQYF. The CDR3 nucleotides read TGCACCAGCAGCTTTGCCGGGGGGCCTGGTCTTGGCGAGCAGTACTTC.

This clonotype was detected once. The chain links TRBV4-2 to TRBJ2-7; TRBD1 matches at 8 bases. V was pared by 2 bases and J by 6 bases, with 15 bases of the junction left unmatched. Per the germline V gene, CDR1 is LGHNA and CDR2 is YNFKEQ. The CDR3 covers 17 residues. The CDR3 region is CASSQINPATGVREQYF. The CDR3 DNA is TGTGCCAGCAGCCAAATAAACCCGGCGACAGGGGTACGCGAGCAGTACTTC.

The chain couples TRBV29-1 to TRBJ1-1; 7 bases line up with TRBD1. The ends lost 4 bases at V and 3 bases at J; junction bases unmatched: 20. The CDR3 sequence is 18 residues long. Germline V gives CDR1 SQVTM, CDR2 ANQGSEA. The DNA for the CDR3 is TGCAGCGTTGGGGGGGGAGGGGGACAGTTCGGTAAGGACACTGAAGCTTTCTTT. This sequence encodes CSVGGGGGQFGKDTEAFF.

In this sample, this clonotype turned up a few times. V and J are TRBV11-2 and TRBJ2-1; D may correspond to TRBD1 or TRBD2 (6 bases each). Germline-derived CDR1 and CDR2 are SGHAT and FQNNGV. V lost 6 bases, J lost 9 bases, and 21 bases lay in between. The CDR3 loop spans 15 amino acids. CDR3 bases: TGTGCCAGCAGTGAAATCCTCGGGGGCCCGGTTGAGCAGTTCTTC. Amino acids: CASSEILGGPVEQFF.

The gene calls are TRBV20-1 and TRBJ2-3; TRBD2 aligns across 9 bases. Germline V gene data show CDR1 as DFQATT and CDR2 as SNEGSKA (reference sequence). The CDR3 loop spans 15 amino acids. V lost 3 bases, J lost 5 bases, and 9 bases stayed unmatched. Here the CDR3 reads CSASTLAGAGDTQYF. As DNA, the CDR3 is TGCAGTGCTAGTACTTTAGCGGGGGCGGGAGATACGCAGTATTTT.

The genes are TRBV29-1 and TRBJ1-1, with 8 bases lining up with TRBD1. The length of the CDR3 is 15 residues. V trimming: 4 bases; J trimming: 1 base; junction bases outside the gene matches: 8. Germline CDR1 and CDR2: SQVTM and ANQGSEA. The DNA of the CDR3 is TGCAGCGTTGCACAACAAACAGGGGGGAACACTGAAGCTTTCTTT. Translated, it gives CSVAQQTGGNTEAFF.

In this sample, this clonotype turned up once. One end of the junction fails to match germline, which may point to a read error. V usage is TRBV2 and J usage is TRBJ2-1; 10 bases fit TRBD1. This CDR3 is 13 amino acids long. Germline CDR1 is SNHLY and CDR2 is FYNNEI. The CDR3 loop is CASPGQGNNKQFF. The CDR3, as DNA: TGTGCCAGCCCGGGACAGGGGAACAATAAGCAGTTCTTC. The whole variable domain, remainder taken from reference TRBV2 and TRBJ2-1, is EPEVTQTPSHQVTQMGQEVILRCVPISNHLYFYWYRQILGQKVEFLVSFYNNEISEKSEIFDDQFSVERPDGSNFTLKIRSTKLEDSAMYFCASPGQGNNKQFFGPGTRLTVL.

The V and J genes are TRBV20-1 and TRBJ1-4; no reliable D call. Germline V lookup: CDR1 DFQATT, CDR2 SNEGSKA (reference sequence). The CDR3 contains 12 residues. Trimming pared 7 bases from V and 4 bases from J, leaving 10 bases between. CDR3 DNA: TGCAGTGTTCCCCAGCGTAATGAAAAACTGTTTTTT. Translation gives CSVPQRNEKLFF.

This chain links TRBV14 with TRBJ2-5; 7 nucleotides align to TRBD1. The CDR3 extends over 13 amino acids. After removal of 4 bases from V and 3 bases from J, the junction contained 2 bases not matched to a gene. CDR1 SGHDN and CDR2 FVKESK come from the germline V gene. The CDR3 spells CASSRTGEETQYF. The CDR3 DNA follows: TGTGCCAGCAGCCGGACAGGCGAAGAGACCCAGTACTTC.

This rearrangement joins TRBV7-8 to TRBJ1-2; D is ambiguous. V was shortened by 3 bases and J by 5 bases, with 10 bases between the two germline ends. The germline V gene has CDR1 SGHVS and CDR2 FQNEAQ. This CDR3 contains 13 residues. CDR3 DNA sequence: TGTGCCAGCAGCTTGTCAGGCGAATATGGCTACACCTTC. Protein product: CASSLSGEYGYTF.

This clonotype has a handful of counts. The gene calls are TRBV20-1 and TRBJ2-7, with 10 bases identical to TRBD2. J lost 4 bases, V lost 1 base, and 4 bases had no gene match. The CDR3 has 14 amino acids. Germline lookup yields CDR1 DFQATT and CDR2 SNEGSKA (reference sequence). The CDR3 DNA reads TGCAGTGCTAGAGCTAGCGGGAGAGGGTACGAGCAGTACTTC. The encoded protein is CSARASGRGYEQYF.

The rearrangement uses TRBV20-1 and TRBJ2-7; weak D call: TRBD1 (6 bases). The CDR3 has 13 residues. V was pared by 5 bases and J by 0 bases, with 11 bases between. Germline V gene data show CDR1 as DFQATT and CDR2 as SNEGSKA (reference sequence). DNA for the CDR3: TGCAGTGCTTGGGCAGGGGACTCCTACGAGCAGTACTTC. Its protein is CSAWAGDSYEQYF.

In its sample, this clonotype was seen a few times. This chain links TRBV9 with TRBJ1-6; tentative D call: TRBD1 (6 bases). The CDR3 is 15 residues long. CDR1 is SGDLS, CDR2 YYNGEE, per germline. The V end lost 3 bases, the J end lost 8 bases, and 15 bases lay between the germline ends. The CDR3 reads CASSDRESGYSPLHF. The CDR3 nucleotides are TGTGCCAGCAGCGACAGGGAAAGTGGATATTCACCCCTCCACTTT.

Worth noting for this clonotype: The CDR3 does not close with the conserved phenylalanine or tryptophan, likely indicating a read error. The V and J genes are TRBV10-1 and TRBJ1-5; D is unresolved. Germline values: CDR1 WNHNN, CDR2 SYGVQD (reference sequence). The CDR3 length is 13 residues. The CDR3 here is CAISETKDQPQHS. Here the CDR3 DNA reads TGTGCCATCAGTGAGACAAAAGATCAGCCCCAGCATTCT.

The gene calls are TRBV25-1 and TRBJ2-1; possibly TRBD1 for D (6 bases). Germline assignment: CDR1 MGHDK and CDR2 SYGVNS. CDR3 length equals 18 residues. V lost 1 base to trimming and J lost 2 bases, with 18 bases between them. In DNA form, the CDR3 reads TGTGCCAGCAGTGAATGGGGGTTGAGGGGGATCACCTACAATGAGCAGTTCTTC. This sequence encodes CASSEWGLRGITYNEQFF.